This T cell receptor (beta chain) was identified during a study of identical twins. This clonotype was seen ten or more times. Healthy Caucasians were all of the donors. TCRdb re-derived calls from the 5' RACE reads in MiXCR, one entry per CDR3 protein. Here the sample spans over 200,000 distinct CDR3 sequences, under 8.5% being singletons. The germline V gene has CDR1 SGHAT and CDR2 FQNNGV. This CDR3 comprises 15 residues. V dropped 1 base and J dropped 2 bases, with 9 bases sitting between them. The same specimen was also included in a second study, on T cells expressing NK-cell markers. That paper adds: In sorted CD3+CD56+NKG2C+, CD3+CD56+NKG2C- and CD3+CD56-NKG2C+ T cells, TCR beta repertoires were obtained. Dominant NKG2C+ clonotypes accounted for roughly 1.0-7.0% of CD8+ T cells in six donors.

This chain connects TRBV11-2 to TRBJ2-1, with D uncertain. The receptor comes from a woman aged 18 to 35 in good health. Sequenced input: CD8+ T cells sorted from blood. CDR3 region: CASSLVERAYNEQFF. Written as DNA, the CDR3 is TGTGCCAGCAGCTTAGTCGAGCGTGCCTACAATGAGCAGTTCTTC.